One and the same sample provided the 30 T cell receptor beta chains below, sequenced in a study of identical twins. TCRdb used MiXCR to reprocess the 5' RACE reads, holding one entry per CDR3 protein. The sample includes approximately 890,000 distinct CDR3 sequences, roughly an eighth of them seen just once. These data are also associated with another study on yellow fever vaccine responses in identical twins.

The sample taken for sequencing was PBMCs. Source of these receptors: a young woman in good health.

In its sample, this clonotype was seen a few times. The rearrangement links TRBV4-1 to TRBJ2-7; D assignment may be TRBD1 or TRBD2 (5 bases each). This CDR3 contains 14 residues. Trimming removed 0 bases from V and 4 bases from J, with 10 bases in between. Germline V lookup: CDR1 MGHRA, CDR2 YSYEKL. CDR3 in DNA: TGCGCCAGCAGCCAAGATGGGGACCCTTACGAGCAGTACTTC. Its translation: CASSQDGDPYEQYF.

This clonotype came up a few times. The chain links TRBV12-3 or TRBV12-4 to TRBJ2-1; perhaps TRBD2 as D (6 bases). Between the trimmed V and J ends, which lost 3 bases and 8 bases, there was a span of 17 bases. The length of the CDR3 is 15 residues. The CDR3: CASSFRPGLSDEQFF. As DNA, the CDR3 is TGTGCCAGCAGTTTCCGGCCGGGACTGAGCGATGAGCAGTTCTTC.

The chain links TRBV28 to TRBJ2-7; D is perhaps TRBD2 (5 bases). Trimming took 3 bases from V and 5 from J, leaving 11 bases between them. CDR1 and CDR2 from the germline V gene are MDHEN and SYDVKM. The CDR3 spans 13 residues. This CDR3 reads CASSFGVSDEQYV. CDR3 in DNA: TGTGCCAGCAGTTTCGGGGTATCCGACGAGCAGTACGTC.

This chain joins TRBV3-1 and TRBJ1-1; no clear D. In germline, CDR1 is LGHDT, CDR2 YNNKEL (reference sequence). The CDR3 runs to 15 residues. V was shortened by 4 bases and J by 3 bases, with 15 bases between the two germline ends. DNA of the CDR3: TGTGCCAGCAGCCCCAGAAGGGTTCAGCACACTGAAGCTTTCTTT. Translated, it gives CASSPRRVQHTEAFF.

This chain links TRBV23-1 with TRBJ1-5; 9 bases match TRBD1. TRBV23-1 is sorted into the ORF group, with uncertain function. The CDR3 extends over 13 amino acids. The V segment lost 10 bases and the J segment 6 bases; nucleotides outside the gene matches: 7. CDR3 loop: CAIPKTGGQPQHF. The CDR3 DNA is TGCGCCATCCCTAAGACAGGGGGTCAGCCCCAGCATTTT.

The chain couples TRBV15 to TRBJ1-5, with 7 bases identical to TRBD1. V was clipped by 2 bases and J by 3 bases; unmatched bases: 7. The CDR3 covers 16 residues. Germline CDR1 and CDR2: LNHNV and YYDKDF (reference sequence). The CDR3 spells CATSRIPGQLNQPQHF. The CDR3, as DNA: TGTGCCACCAGCAGAATTCCGGGACAGCTCAATCAGCCCCAGCATTTT.

V usage is TRBV7-2 and J usage is TRBJ2-1; 7 bases align to TRBD2. The V gene's germline CDR1 is SGHTA and CDR2 FQGNSA. This CDR3 region has 16 residues. Trimming cost V 5 bases and J 2 bases; bases outside gene matches: 9. The DNA of the CDR3 is TGTGCCAGCAGCCCCAGAGTCCTAGCGGCCTACAATGAGCAGTTCTTC. This encodes CASSPRVLAAYNEQFF.

This clonotype appeared a few times. The chain couples TRBV5-1 to TRBJ2-5; D remains unclear. V was clipped by 3 bases and J by 5 bases, with 14 bases between them. CDR3 size: 14 residues. Germline V gives CDR1 SGHRS, CDR2 YFSETQ. The CDR3 reads CASSSGGVRETQYF. The CDR3 coding sequence is TGCGCCAGCAGCTCCGGTGGGGTGCGCGAGACCCAGTACTTC.

This clonotype was recorded a few times. The V call is TRBV6-1, the J call TRBJ2-1; 12 nucleotides agree with TRBD2. Germline V gives CDR1 MNHNS, CDR2 SASEGT. The V and J ends lost 7 bases and 10 bases, in that order; junction bases with no gene match: 11. This CDR3 is built from 15 residues. CDR3 DNA: TGTGCCAGCATCCCCGCTAGCGGGGGGGCAGTGGAGCAGTTCTTC. Protein product: CASIPASGGAVEQFF.

There are a few counts of this clonotype. The chain joins TRBV3-1 to TRBJ2-1; D remains ambiguous. V shed 0 bases and J shed 2 bases, with 2 bases lying between them. CDR1 LGHDT and CDR2 YNNKEL come from the germline V gene (reference sequence). The CDR3 spans 13 residues. The CDR3 spells CASSQDPYNEQFF. CDR3 DNA: TGTGCCAGCAGCCAAGATCCCTACAATGAGCAGTTCTTC.

There are many counts of this clonotype. V is TRBV10-3 and J is TRBJ2-3; a weak D match, TRBD2 (6 bases). The CDR3 runs 12 residues. V was shortened by 4 bases and J by 6 bases, with 8 bases between the two germline ends. CDR1 and CDR2 from the germline V gene are ENHRY and SYGVKD. DNA for the CDR3: TGTGCCATCAGTGCGGGGGTGGATACGCAGTATTTT. Amino acids: CAISAGVDTQYF.

This clonotype was counted only a few times. The chain combines TRBV28 with TRBJ2-7; 8 bases are a match to TRBD1. The germline CDR1 and CDR2 sequences are MDHEN and SYDVKM. The CDR3 loop spans 13 amino acids. The V and J ends lost 4 bases and 5 bases, in that order; junction bases with no gene match: 4. As DNA, the CDR3 is TGTGCCAGCAGTTCAGGACAGGGCCACGAGCAGTACGTC. Residues: CASSSGQGHEQYV.

This clonotype has just a few counts. The chain recombines TRBV11-2 with TRBJ2-7, with D perhaps TRBD1 (5 bases). CDR1 and CDR2 (germline): SGHAT, FQNNGV. The V and J ends lost 7 bases and 0 bases respectively, with 16 bases between them. This CDR3 is 15 amino acids long. CDR3 DNA: TGTGCCAGCACCCCCCCCTTTGGACACTCCTACGAGCAGTACTTC. Translation gives CASTPPFGHSYEQYF.

This clonotype was counted between two and nine times. This sequence joins TRBV5-1 and TRBJ2-5; 15 nucleotides line up with TRBD2. The germline V gene encodes CDR1 SGHRS and CDR2 YFSETQ. V shed 2 bases, J shed 10 bases, and the junction held 3 bases outside the gene matches. CDR3 length: 14 residues. CDR3 bases: TGCGCCAGCAGCTTCGGACTAGCGGGAGGGTACCAGTACTTC. Its protein product is CASSFGLAGGYQYF.

V usage is TRBV12-3 or TRBV12-4 and J usage is TRBJ2-2; D is possibly TRBD1 (6 bases). The CDR3 is 18 residues long. Trimming removed 1 base from V and 6 bases from J, with 21 bases in between. The CDR3 sequence is CASSLDISPDRSSGELFF. In nucleotides, the CDR3 is TGTGCCAGCAGTTTAGATATTTCCCCAGACAGGAGTTCCGGGGAGCTGTTTTTT.

V and J are TRBV2 and TRBJ2-1; perhaps TRBD1 as D (5 bases). The V gene lost 6 bases and the J gene lost 7 bases, with 16 bases spanning the gap. Germline V gives CDR1 SNHLY, CDR2 FYNNEI. The CDR3 loop spans 14 amino acids. In DNA form, the CDR3 reads TGTGCCAGCAGCAGGGAAGAAGGAGAAAATGAGCAGTTCTTC. Protein sequence: CASSREEGENEQFF.

The V gene is TRBV6-6, the J gene TRBJ2-2; a possible D gene is TRBD2 (6 bases). CDR1 and CDR2 from the germline V gene are MNHNY and SVGAGI (reference sequence). This CDR3 spans 13 amino acids. V dropped 6 bases and J dropped 4 bases, with 9 bases sitting between them. The CDR3 loop reads CASRPTSTGELFF. DNA of the CDR3: TGTGCCAGCAGACCGACTAGCACCGGGGAGCTGTTTTTT.

The rearrangement joins TRBV12-3 or TRBV12-4 to TRBJ2-2; a weak D match, TRBD2 (8 bases). The CDR3 runs 15 residues. Trimming left V 1 base short and J 10 bases short, with 16 bases between. CDR3 protein: CASSLGGGTAAELFF. The CDR3, as DNA: TGTGCCAGCAGTTTAGGCGGGGGGACAGCCGCGGAGCTGTTTTTT.

This clonotype turned up a few times. This chain connects TRBV6-5 to TRBJ1-1; D is perhaps TRBD1 (5 bases). The CDR3 extends over 14 amino acids. Germline CDR1 and CDR2: MNHEY and SVGAGI. V dropped 2 bases and J dropped 1 base, with 8 bases sitting between them. CDR3 loop: CASSYDSQNTEAFF. The CDR3 DNA reads TGTGCCAGCAGTTACGACAGCCAGAACACTGAAGCTTTCTTT.

This clonotype was counted between two and nine times. This chain connects TRBV12-3 or TRBV12-4 to TRBJ2-5; 8 bases line up with TRBD2. This CDR3 is built from 14 residues. Trimming at V came to 5 bases and at J to 9 bases, leaving 11 bases not matched to a gene. CDR3 sequence (DNA): TGTGCCAGCAGTGTAGGCGGGGGGCGGTTTCCCCAGTACTTC. The encoded protein is CASSVGGGRFPQYF.

This clonotype has just a few counts. The chain employs TRBV27 and TRBJ1-5; D is unresolved. V dropped 5 bases and J dropped 2 bases, with 7 bases sitting between them. The CDR3 is 13 amino acids. Per germline, CDR1 MNHEY and CDR2 SMNVEV (reference sequence). The CDR3 nucleotides read TGTGCCAGCAGTGGGATCGGCAATCAGCCCCAGCATTTT. Translating gives CASSGIGNQPQHF.

The rearrangement joins TRBV20-1 to TRBJ1-2; D not resolved. Trimming removed 3 bases from V and 13 bases from J, with 15 bases in between. Germline lookup yields CDR1 DFQATT and CDR2 SNEGSKA (reference sequence). This CDR3 has 11 residues. CDR3 nucleotides: TGCAGTGCTAGTGCGCAGGCTCTACCCACCTTC. Translated, it gives CSASAQALPTF.

The chain combines TRBV12-3 or TRBV12-4 with TRBJ1-1, with no clear D. With 5 bases removed from V and 3 bases from J, the gap between germline ends came to 10 bases. This CDR3 contains 13 residues. Written as DNA, the CDR3 is TGTGCCAGCAGTGTATCAGGCTACACTGAAGCTTTCTTT. Encoded protein: CASSVSGYTEAFF.

The chain recombines TRBV27 with TRBJ2-3; the match to TRBD2 covers 10 bases. V gave up 2 bases and J gave up 1 base; unmatched junction bases: 12. The CDR3 extends over 19 amino acids. Germline V CDR1 and CDR2: MNHEY, SMNVEV (reference sequence). CDR3 coding DNA: TGTGCCAGCAGTTTAAGGAGGACTAGCGGCACCCGAGGCACAGATACGCAGTATTTT. Amino acid sequence: CASSLRRTSGTRGTDTQYF.

The chain uses TRBV5-1 and TRBJ2-2, with 9 bases lining up with TRBD2. The CDR3 extends over 15 amino acids. Per germline, CDR1 SGHRS and CDR2 YFSETQ. Trimming took 2 bases from V and 6 from J; bases not matched to a gene: 5. The DNA of the CDR3 is TGCGCCAGCAGCTTACCGAGCGGGGGGTCCGGGGAGCTGTTTTTT. Residues: CASSLPSGGSGELFF.

Ten or more counts support this clonotype. The chain employs TRBV5-1 and TRBJ2-7, with 8 bases identical to TRBD1. The CDR3 is 15 amino acids. V was clipped by 3 bases and J by 7 bases; unmatched bases: 12. Germline CDR1 reads SGHRS; CDR2 reads YFSETQ. This CDR3 is CASSYGLTGAGEQYF. The CDR3 region has the DNA TGCGCCAGCAGCTACGGACTGACAGGGGCGGGGGAGCAGTACTTC.

This clonotype turned up a few times. The rearrangement joins TRBV5-1 to TRBJ2-7; 9 bases fit TRBD2. The V gene's germline CDR1 is SGHRS and CDR2 YFSETQ. The trim removed 0 bases at V and 7 bases at J, leaving 5 bases unmatched. CDR3 length: 14 residues. Here the CDR3 DNA reads TGCGCCAGCAGCTTGGCCAGCGGGAGGAGTGAGCAGTACTTC. Residues: CASSLASGRSEQYF.

This clonotype was counted at least ten times. The rearrangement joins TRBV5-1 to TRBJ2-7, with D possibly being TRBD2 (6 bases). The V gene lost 6 bases and the J gene lost 3 bases, with 13 bases spanning the gap. The germline CDR1 and CDR2 sequences are SGHRS and YFSETQ. The CDR3 has 13 amino acids. The CDR3 DNA sequence: TGCGCCAGCACCGCGGGTAGCGGCTACGAGCAGTACTTC. Translating it yields CASTAGSGYEQYF.

The chain couples TRBV12-3 or TRBV12-4 to TRBJ2-3; 12 bases align to TRBD2. The trim removed 5 bases at V and 3 bases at J, leaving 9 bases unmatched. The CDR3 covers 17 residues. CDR3 amino acids: CASSLKTSGRLTDTQYF. CDR3 nucleotide sequence: TGTGCCAGCAGTCTTAAGACTAGCGGGAGATTAACAGATACGCAGTATTTT.

The chain is built from TRBV12-3 or TRBV12-4 and TRBJ1-1, with 9 bases aligning to TRBD1. The CDR3 sequence is 14 residues long. The junction had 7 bases not matched to a gene; V was cut back by 7 bases and J by 4 bases. DNA of the CDR3: TGTGCCAGCACTCCCGGGACAGGGACCACTGAAGCTTTCTTT. Encoded protein: CASTPGTGTTEAFF.